The 6 T cell receptor beta chains below come from one sample, sequenced in a study of T-cell reconstitution after alpha-beta-depleted transplantation in children. Library preparation (for TCRbeta) was performed with unique molecular identifiers. Via MiXCR, TCRdb re-called the PCR reads, giving one row per CDR3 protein. The repertoire holds a few hundred thousand distinct CDR3 sequences, with roughly 27% as singletons. Sequencing was performed on PBMCs, taken before TCRalphabeta/CD19-depleted stem cell transplant. The receptors here all came from a boy less than two years old with Wiskott-Aldrich syndrome, due to receive a stem cell transplant.

The chain is built from TRBV19 and TRBJ2-2; perhaps TRBD1 as D (6 bases). Germline-derived CDR1 and CDR2 are LNHDA and SQIVND (reference sequence). CDR3 length: 12 amino acids. Between the trimmed V and J ends, which lost 6 bases and 8 bases, there was a span of 10 bases. As DNA, the CDR3 is TGTGCCAGTAGCATCGGACAGGGGGAGCTGTTTTTT. Protein sequence: CASSIGQGELFF.

This clonotype has just a few counts. This chain uses TRBV7-6 with TRBJ2-2; 11 bases match TRBD2. The CDR3 runs 17 residues. Trimming cost V 1 base and J 5 bases; bases outside gene matches: 6. Germline values: CDR1 SGHVS, CDR2 FNYEAQ. CDR3 region: CASSLDTSGSSTGELFF. In DNA, the CDR3 is TGTGCCAGCAGCTTAGATACTAGCGGGAGTAGTACCGGGGAGCTGTTTTTT.

The chain links TRBV30 to TRBJ1-1; D ambiguous. The CDR3 totals 11 residues. Trimming shortened V by 2 bases and J by 5 bases, and 6 bases separated the two germline ends. Germline V gene sequence: CDR1 GTSNPN, CDR2 SVGIG (reference sequence). The DNA of the CDR3 is TGTGCCTGGAGTTCAGGTACTGAAGCTTTCTTT. Translating it yields CAWSSGTEAFF.

This clonotype has only a few counts. The genes are TRBV12-3 or TRBV12-4 and TRBJ1-2; D possibly corresponds to TRBD1 (5 bases). The CDR3 length is 16 residues. Trimming pared 1 base from V and 2 bases from J, leaving 14 bases between. CDR3 coding DNA: TGTGCCAGCAGTTTAGGCTACGGGACGGCCAACTATGGCTACACCTTC. This translates into CASSLGYGTANYGYTF.

This clonotype showed up just a few times. This sequence joins TRBV5-1 and TRBJ2-5; maybe TRBD2 (6 bases). Trimming took 2 bases from V and 2 from J, leaving 10 bases between them. This CDR3 comprises 14 residues. CDR1 and CDR2 (germline): SGHRS, YFSETQ. Here the CDR3 reads CASSFGGVQETQYF. DNA of the CDR3: TGCGCCAGCAGCTTCGGGGGTGTACAAGAGACCCAGTACTTC.

V is TRBV5-1 and J is TRBJ1-6; no reliable D call. The CDR3 consists of 15 residues. CDR1 and CDR2 (germline): SGHRS, YFSETQ. The V gene lost 1 base and the J gene lost 8 bases, with 13 bases spanning the gap. Written as DNA, the CDR3 is TGCGCCAGCAGCTTGTCGGGGAACGGGGATTCACCCCTCCACTTT. Amino acid sequence: CASSLSGNGDSPLHF.